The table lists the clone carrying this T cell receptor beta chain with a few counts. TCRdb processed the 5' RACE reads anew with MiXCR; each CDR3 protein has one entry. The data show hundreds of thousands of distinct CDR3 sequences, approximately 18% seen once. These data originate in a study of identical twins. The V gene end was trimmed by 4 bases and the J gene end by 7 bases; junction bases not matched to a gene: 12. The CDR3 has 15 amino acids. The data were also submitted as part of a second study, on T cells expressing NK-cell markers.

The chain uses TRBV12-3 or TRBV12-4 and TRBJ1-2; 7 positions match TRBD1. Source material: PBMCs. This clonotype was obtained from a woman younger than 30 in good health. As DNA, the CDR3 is TGTGCCAGCAGTTGGCAGGACAGGTCAGGACGTGGCTACACCTTC. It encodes CASSWQDRSGRGYTF.